The following is a T cell receptor (beta chain) sequence with its context. As yet, its antigen is unknown. This record comes from a study of chemoradiotherapy in HPV16-positive cancers. The table came from immunoSEQ multiplex PCR; TCRdb's copy has only in-frame clones and leaves some out. The top ten clones hold roughly 2.6% of a sample with about 22,000 clones, just under 75% of them seen once. V lost 6 bases and J lost 1, with 9 bases in between. The CDR3 loop spans 13 amino acids. CDR1 and CDR2 from the germline V gene are LNHNV and YYDKDF (reference sequence). Regarding the study as a whole: In HPV16-positive patients, HPV-responsive T-cell expansion tracked better recurrence-free survival.

The sample was collected from a patient who underwent chemoradiotherapy. This sequence originates from a human donor with HPV-associated anogenital cancer. V is TRBV15 and J is TRBJ1-1; D not resolved. The CDR3 DNA is TGTGCCACCAGAGACGGCAGGAACACTGAAGCTTTCTTT. It codes for CATRDGRNTEAFF.